A single sample gave rise to the 26 T cell receptor beta chains below, sequenced in a study of blood T cell repertoires in COVID-19. Data came from immunoSEQ multiplex PCR; TCRdb stores just in-frame clones and leaves some out. The data show some 110,000 clones, roughly 80% seen once. The sample consisted of peripheral blood. Receptor source: a man in his fifties or sixties with acute or convalescent COVID-19.

The chain has TRBV6-5 and TRBJ1-5; no firm D call. The germline V gene encodes CDR1 MNHEY and CDR2 SVGAGI. The germline V and J ends were trimmed by 6 bases and 5 bases, with 11 bases remaining between them. The CDR3 contains 13 residues. The CDR3 spells CASSPDSDQPQHF. The DNA of the CDR3 is TGTGCCAGCAGCCCAGACTCCGATCAGCCCCAGCATTTT.

This clone appeared once. The chain couples TRBV19 to TRBJ2-4; the match to TRBD2 covers 13 bases. Germline lookup yields CDR1 LNHDA and CDR2 SQIVND (reference sequence). The CDR3 consists of 18 residues. V was pared by 6 bases and J by 0 bases, with 8 bases of the junction left unmatched. This CDR3 reads CASRAGTSGTIAKNIQYF. In nucleotides, the CDR3 is TGTGCCAGTAGGGCCGGGACTAGCGGGACTATAGCCAAAAACATTCAGTACTTC.

The V call is TRBV29-1, the J call TRBJ2-7; 8 positions match TRBD2. The CDR3 has 12 residues. Trimming at V came to 5 bases and at J to 3 bases, leaving 3 bases not matched to a gene. Germline V CDR1 and CDR2: SQVTM, ANQGSEA. CDR3 bases: TGCAGCGTTTTGGCGGGGGGCTACGAGCAGTACTTC. As protein: CSVLAGGYEQYF.

V gene TRBV19 combines with J gene TRBJ2-2; a weak D match, TRBD2 (5 bases). Trimming took off 5 bases at V and 6 bases at J, with 10 bases between the two ends. From germline, CDR1 is LNHDA and CDR2 SQIVND (reference sequence). CDR3 length: 13 amino acids. The CDR3 spells CASSSRAAGELFF. The CDR3 DNA reads TGTGCCAGTAGTTCGCGGGCGGCCGGGGAGCTGTTTTTT.

The rearrangement links TRBV2 to TRBJ2-7, with D maybe TRBD2 (6 bases). CDR1 SNHLY and CDR2 FYNNEI come from the germline V gene. This CDR3 contains 14 residues. The V gene lost 9 bases and the J gene lost 7 bases, with 22 bases spanning the gap. Here the CDR3 reads CARSDGRGVEEQYF. The CDR3 bases are TGTGCCAGGTCCGATGGTCGCGGGGTTGAAGAGCAGTACTTC.

The chain has TRBV5-6 and TRBJ2-1, with TRBD2 matching 8 bases. V lost 0 bases to trimming and J lost 3 bases; unmatched junction nucleotides: 2. This CDR3 has 15 amino acids. Per the germline V gene, CDR1 is SGHDT and CDR2 is YYEEEE. The CDR3 reads CASSLGLAGYNEQFF. Here the CDR3 DNA reads TGTGCCAGCAGCTTGGGGCTAGCGGGCTACAATGAGCAGTTCTTC.

The genes are TRBV19 and TRBJ2-2; tentatively, D is TRBD1 (6 bases). This CDR3 spans 12 amino acids. V was cut by 5 bases and J by 8 bases, with 9 bases left in between. Per germline, CDR1 LNHDA and CDR2 SQIVND (reference sequence). CDR3 nucleotides: TGTGCCAGTAGTCCACAGGGAGGGGAGCTGTTTTTT. Its translation: CASSPQGGELFF. Full variable domain (remainder filled in from reference TRBV19 and TRBJ2-2): DGGITQSPKYLFRKEGQNVTLSCEQNLNHDAMYWYRQDPGQGLRLIYYSQIVNDFQKGDIAEGYSVSREKKESFPLTVTSAQKNPTAFYLCASSPQGGELFFGEGSRLTVL.

The J gene is TRBJ2-3, the V gene TRBV11-2, with 8 bases fitting TRBD2. From germline, CDR1 is SGHAT and CDR2 FQNNGV. CDR3 size: 16 residues. Trimming cost V 3 bases and J 4 bases; bases outside gene matches: 9. CDR3 sequence: CASSFRGSGGADTQYF. CDR3 sequence (DNA): TGTGCCAGCAGCTTTAGAGGGAGCGGGGGCGCAGATACGCAGTATTTT.

The chain employs TRBV5-1 and TRBJ2-1; TRBD2 matches at 8 bases. The CDR3 has 14 residues. Germline-derived CDR1 and CDR2 are SGHRS and YFSETQ. V was pared by 4 bases and J by 6 bases, with 6 bases of the junction left unmatched. The CDR3 region is CASSAWTSSNEQFF. CDR3 sequence (DNA): TGCGCCAGCAGCGCCTGGACTAGCAGCAATGAGCAGTTCTTC.

As regards this clone: Sequence at one end of the junction differs from germline and may be a read error. J is TRBJ2-5 and V is TRBV7-7, with a possible D match to TRBD2 (6 bases). The CDR3 loop spans 14 amino acids. The germline V gene has CDR1 SSHAT and CDR2 FNYEAQ (reference sequence). The CDR3 sequence is CASSLEEGLETQYF. In DNA form, the CDR3 reads TGTGCTAGCAGCTTAGAGGAGGGGCTGGAGACCCAGTACTTC.

The chain joins TRBV12-3 or TRBV12-4 to TRBJ2-3; weak D call: TRBD2 (6 bases). V was pared by 7 bases and J by 2 bases, with 10 bases between. This CDR3 has 13 residues. The CDR3 DNA reads as TGTGCCAGCAAGGGCGGGACCACAGATACGCAGTATTTT. This encodes CASKGGTTDTQYF.

The genes are TRBV12-3 or TRBV12-4 and TRBJ1-4, with 8 bases identical to TRBD1. Trimming took 6 bases from V and 6 from J; bases not matched to a gene: 3. The CDR3 has 13 residues. Here the CDR3 reads CASSRGRDEKLFF. CDR3 DNA sequence: TGTGCCAGCAGCAGGGGGCGGGATGAAAAACTGTTTTTT.

The chain employs TRBV6-6 and TRBJ1-6; weak D call: TRBD1 (6 bases). The CDR3 extends over 16 amino acids. Trimming shortened V by 4 bases and J by 4 bases, and 14 bases separated the two germline ends. Germline CDR1 MNHNY, CDR2 SVGAGI (reference sequence). The CDR3 coding sequence is TGTGCCAGCAGTTCTATGGGGGACAAGTATAATTCACCCCTCCACTTT. Translating gives CASSSMGDKYNSPLHF.

This sequence joins TRBV7-8 and TRBJ2-2; 8 bases line up with TRBD2. The V and J ends lost 1 base and 0 bases, in that order; junction bases with no gene match: 10. CDR1 is SGHVS and CDR2 is FQNEAQ in the germline V gene. This CDR3 spans 19 amino acids. CDR3 residues: CASSLVFIAGTPNTGELFF. In DNA, the CDR3 is TGTGCCAGCAGCTTAGTGTTTATAGCGGGGACCCCGAACACCGGGGAGCTGTTTTTT.

The V and J genes are TRBV2 and TRBJ1-2; the D gene is possibly TRBD1 (6 bases). CDR3 length: 15 residues. CDR1 SNHLY and CDR2 FYNNEI come from the germline V gene. Trimming shortened V by 2 bases and J by 1 base, and 11 bases separated the two germline ends. CDR3 coding DNA: TGTGCCAGCAGTGAATGGGACACGGTTAACTATGGCTACACCTTC. Translating it yields CASSEWDTVNYGYTF.

This chain joins TRBV28 and TRBJ2-5; D remains unclear. The CDR3 runs to 14 residues. The germline CDR1 and CDR2 sequences are MDHEN and SYDVKM. V was clipped by 6 bases and J by 2 bases, with 13 bases between them. CDR3: CASSPALGQETQYF. The CDR3 DNA sequence: TGTGCCAGCAGCCCCGCCCTCGGGCAAGAGACCCAGTACTTC.

This clone was observed a handful of times. The rearrangement joins TRBV6-6 to TRBJ1-2; 7 positions agree with TRBD1. Trimming took 6 bases from V and 7 from J; bases not matched to a gene: 8. The CDR3 is 13 residues long. From germline, CDR1 is MNHNY and CDR2 SVGAGI (reference sequence). This chain's CDR3 is CASSGQGEAGYTF. CDR3 nucleotide sequence: TGTGCCAGCAGCGGGCAGGGGGAAGCTGGCTACACCTTC.

J is TRBJ2-4 and V is TRBV4-2; the match to TRBD2 covers 11 bases. This CDR3 is built from 14 residues. With V trimmed by 0 bases and J by 8 bases, 0 bases remained unmatched. Germline lookup yields CDR1 LGHNA and CDR2 YNFKEQ. CDR3 region: CASSQELAGDIQYF. The CDR3 DNA follows: TGTGCCAGCAGCCAAGAACTAGCGGGGGACATTCAGTACTTC.

J is TRBJ2-1 and V is TRBV12-3 or TRBV12-4; no clear D. This CDR3 spans 11 amino acids. Between the trimmed V and J ends, which lost 3 bases and 8 bases, there was a span of 5 bases. The CDR3: CASSLSYEQFF. The DNA for the CDR3 is TGTGCCAGCAGTTTGTCGTATGAGCAGTTCTTC.

This sequence joins TRBV3-1 (or the pseudogene TRBV3-2) and TRBJ1-1; D gene unclear. Trimming removed 1 base at V and 6 bases at J, with 6 bases between. CDR1 and CDR2 from the germline V gene are LGHDT and YNNKEL (reference sequence). The CDR3 covers 12 residues. The CDR3 coding sequence is TGTGCCAGCAGCCAAGCATCAGCTGAAGCTTTCTTT. Translated: CASSQASAEAFF.

In nucleotides, the CDR3 is TGTGCCAGCAGTGAATCAGGAGGGAGCAATCAGCCCCAGCATTTT. Its protein product is CASSESGGSNQPQHF. The chain couples TRBV25-1 to TRBJ1-5; D ambiguous. Per the germline V gene, CDR1 is MGHDK and CDR2 is SYGVNS. The CDR3 extends over 15 amino acids. Trimming took 1 base from V and 1 from J, leaving 8 bases between them.

This clone was counted once. The V call is TRBV5-1, the J call TRBJ2-2, with D possibly matching TRBD2 (6 bases). Germline V CDR1 and CDR2: SGHRS, YFSETQ. V shed 4 bases and J shed 5 bases, with 18 bases lying between them. The CDR3 is 16 amino acids. In DNA, the CDR3 is TGCGCCAGCAGCAGCTTGGGATCTGGGGGGACCGGGGAGCTGTTTTTT. It specifies CASSSLGSGGTGELFF.

The rearrangement uses TRBV5-1 and TRBJ2-1; D might be TRBD1 (6 bases). With 5 bases removed from V and 3 bases from J, the gap between germline ends came to 15 bases. The length of the CDR3 is 15 residues. Germline CDR1 SGHRS, CDR2 YFSETQ. CDR3 bases: TGCGCCAGCAGTTTCCAGGGGATAGTCTACAATGAGCAGTTCTTC. Amino acid sequence: CASSFQGIVYNEQFF.

The chain uses TRBV5-1 and TRBJ2-7; TRBD2 matches at 7 bases. The CDR3 length is 14 residues. Germline V gene sequence: CDR1 SGHRS, CDR2 YFSETQ. The ends lost 0 bases at V and 6 bases at J; junction bases unmatched: 6. Written as DNA, the CDR3 is TGCGCCAGCAGCTTGGAAGGACTAGTCGGCGAGCAGTACTTC. Its translation: CASSLEGLVGEQYF.

This rearrangement joins TRBV2 to TRBJ2-1; 9 nucleotides agree with TRBD2. Germline V gene data show CDR1 as SNHLY and CDR2 as FYNNEI. The CDR3 runs to 16 residues. Trimming took 6 bases from V and 7 from J; bases not matched to a gene: 13. The CDR3 region has the DNA TGTGCCAGCAGCCCGAAGGTAGCGGGAGCATTAAATGAGCAGTTCTTC. It yields the protein CASSPKVAGALNEQFF.

V gene TRBV7-9 combines with J gene TRBJ1-1; the D gene is possibly TRBD1 (6 bases). V lost 6 bases and J 7 bases, leaving 18 bases between the germline ends. The CDR3 is made up of 14 amino acids. Germline V CDR1 and CDR2: SEHNR, FQNEAQ (reference sequence). CDR3 residues: CASRHRERPFEAFF. CDR3 bases: TGTGCCAGCAGACACAGGGAGAGGCCCTTTGAAGCTTTCTTT.